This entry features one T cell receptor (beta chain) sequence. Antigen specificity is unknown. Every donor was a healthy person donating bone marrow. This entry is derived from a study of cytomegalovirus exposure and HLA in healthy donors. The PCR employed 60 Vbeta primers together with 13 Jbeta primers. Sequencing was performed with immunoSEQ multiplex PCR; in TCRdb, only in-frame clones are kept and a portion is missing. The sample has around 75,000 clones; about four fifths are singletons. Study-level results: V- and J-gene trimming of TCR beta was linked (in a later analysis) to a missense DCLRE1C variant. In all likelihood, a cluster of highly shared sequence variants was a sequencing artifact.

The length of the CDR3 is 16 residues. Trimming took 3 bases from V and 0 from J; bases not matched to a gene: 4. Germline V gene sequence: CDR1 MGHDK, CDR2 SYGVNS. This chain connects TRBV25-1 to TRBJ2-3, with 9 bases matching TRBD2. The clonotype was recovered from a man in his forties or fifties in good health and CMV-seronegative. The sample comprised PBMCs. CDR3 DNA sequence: TGTGCCAGCAGTGAGGGACTAGCCACTAGCACAGATACGCAGTATTTT. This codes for CASSEGLATSTDTQYF.